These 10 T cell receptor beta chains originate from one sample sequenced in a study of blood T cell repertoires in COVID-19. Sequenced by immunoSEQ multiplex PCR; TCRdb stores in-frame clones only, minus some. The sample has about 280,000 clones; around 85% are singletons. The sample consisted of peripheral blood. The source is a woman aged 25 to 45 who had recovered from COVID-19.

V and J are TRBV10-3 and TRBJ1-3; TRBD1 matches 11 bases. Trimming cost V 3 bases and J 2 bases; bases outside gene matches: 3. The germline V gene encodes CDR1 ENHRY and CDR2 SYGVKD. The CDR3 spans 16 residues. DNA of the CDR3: TGTGCCATCAGTGATCCGGGACAGGGGGCTGGAAACACCATATATTTT. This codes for CAISDPGQGAGNTIYF.

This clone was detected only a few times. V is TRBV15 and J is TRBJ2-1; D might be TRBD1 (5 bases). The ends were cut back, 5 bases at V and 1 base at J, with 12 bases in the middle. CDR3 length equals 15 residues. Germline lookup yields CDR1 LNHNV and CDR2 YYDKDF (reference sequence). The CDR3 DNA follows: TGTGCCACCAGCGGATATGACAGATCCTACAATGAGCAGTTCTTC. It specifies CATSGYDRSYNEQFF.

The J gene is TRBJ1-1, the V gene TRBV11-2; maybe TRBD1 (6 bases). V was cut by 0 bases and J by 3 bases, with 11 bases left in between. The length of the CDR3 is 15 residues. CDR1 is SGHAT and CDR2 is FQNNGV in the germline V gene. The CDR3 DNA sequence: TGTGCCAGCAGCTTAGATGGGAGACAGGACACTGAAGCTTTCTTT. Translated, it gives CASSLDGRQDTEAFF.

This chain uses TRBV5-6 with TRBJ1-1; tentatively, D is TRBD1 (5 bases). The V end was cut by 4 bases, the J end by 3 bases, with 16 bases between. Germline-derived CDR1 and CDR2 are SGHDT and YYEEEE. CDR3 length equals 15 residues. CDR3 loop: CASSPGGAFDTEAFF. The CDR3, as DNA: TGTGCCAGCAGCCCGGGAGGGGCCTTCGACACTGAAGCTTTCTTT.

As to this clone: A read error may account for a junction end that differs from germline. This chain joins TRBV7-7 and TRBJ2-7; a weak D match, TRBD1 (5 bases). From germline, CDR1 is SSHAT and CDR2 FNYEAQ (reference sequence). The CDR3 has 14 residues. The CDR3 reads CASSPIQGTYEQYF. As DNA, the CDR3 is TGTGCTAGCAGCCCAATCCAGGGTACCTACGAGCAGTACTTC.

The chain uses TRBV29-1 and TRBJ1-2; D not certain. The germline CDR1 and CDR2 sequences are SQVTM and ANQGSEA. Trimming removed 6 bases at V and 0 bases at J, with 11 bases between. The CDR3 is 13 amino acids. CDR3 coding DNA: TGCAGCGTGAAGCTCCTCACTAACTATGGCTACACCTTC. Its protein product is CSVKLLTNYGYTF.

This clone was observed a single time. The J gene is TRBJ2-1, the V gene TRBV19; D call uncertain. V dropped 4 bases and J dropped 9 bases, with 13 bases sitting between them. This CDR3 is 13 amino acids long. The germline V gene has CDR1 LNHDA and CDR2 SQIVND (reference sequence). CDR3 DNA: TGTGCCAGTAGTAACAGCCTCACCGGTGAGCAGTTCTTC. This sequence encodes CASSNSLTGEQFF.

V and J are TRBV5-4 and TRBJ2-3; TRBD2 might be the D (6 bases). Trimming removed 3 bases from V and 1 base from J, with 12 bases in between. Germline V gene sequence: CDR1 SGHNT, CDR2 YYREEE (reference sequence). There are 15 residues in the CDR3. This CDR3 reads CASSWAAGGTDTQYF. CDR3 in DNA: TGTGCCAGCAGCTGGGCAGCGGGTGGCACAGATACGCAGTATTTT.

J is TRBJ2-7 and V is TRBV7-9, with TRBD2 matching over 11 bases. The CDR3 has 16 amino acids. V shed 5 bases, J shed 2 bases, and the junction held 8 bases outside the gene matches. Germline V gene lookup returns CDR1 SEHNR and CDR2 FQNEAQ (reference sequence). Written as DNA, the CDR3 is TGTGCCAGCAGCGTCGCCGGGACTAGCGGTACCTACGAGCAGTACTTC. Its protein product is CASSVAGTSGTYEQYF.

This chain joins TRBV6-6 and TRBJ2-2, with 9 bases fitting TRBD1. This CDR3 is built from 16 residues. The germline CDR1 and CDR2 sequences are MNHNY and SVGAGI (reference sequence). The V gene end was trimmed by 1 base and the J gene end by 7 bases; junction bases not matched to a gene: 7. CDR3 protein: CASSYLLGDRVGELFF. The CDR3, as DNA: TGTGCCAGCAGTTACTTACTCGGGGACAGGGTCGGGGAGCTGTTTTTT.